This is a list of T cell receptor beta chains from one sample in a study of blood T cell repertoires in COVID-19. Clones were read by immunoSEQ multiplex PCR, and TCRdb kept only the in-frame ones, dropping some. The data contain about 54,000 clones, 88% of them singletons. Sequenced material: peripheral blood. These receptors came from a man aged 60 to 69 with active COVID-19. CDR3s include the opening cysteine and the closing phenylalanine or tryptophan. A D gene is named only where the DNA matches it firmly. Not all rows give a size; the values are once, few, many and, for expanded clones, a class.

cdr3_nt cdr3_aa j_call clone_size cdr3_length d_call v_call
TGTGCCACCAGCGCCGGTCTAGCGGGATTAACCTACGAGCAGTACTTC CATSAGLAGLTYEQYF TRBJ2-7 - 16 TRBD2 TRBV15
TGTGCCAGCAGCCTTAGCGGGAACTCCTACAATGAGCAGTTCTTC CASSLSGNSYNEQFF TRBJ2-1 once 15 TRBD2 TRBV9
TGTGCCAGTAGTAAGGAGGGGGCGAACACTGAAGCTTTCTTT CASSKEGANTEAFF TRBJ1-1 - 14 TRBD1 TRBV19
TGCGCCAGCAGCCAAGAACCCGCGGGGTGGATCTACGAGCAGTACTTC CASSQEPAGWIYEQYF TRBJ2-7 once 16 - TRBV4-1
TGTGCCTGGGTTAGCTGGGAGGGCACTGAAGCTTTCTTT CAWVSWEGTEAFF TRBJ1-1 - 13 - TRBV30
TGCGCCAGCAGCCAAGATGGGCGGGACCAATACAATGAGCAGTTCTTC CASSQDGRDQYNEQFF TRBJ2-1 - 16 - TRBV4-1
TGTGCCAGTAGTCCCCGGTTAGCGGGAGGGCGCAATGAGCAGTTCTTC CASSPRLAGGRNEQFF TRBJ2-1 - 16 TRBD2 TRBV19
TGCAGCGTGACCCACCAGGATCCGTATGGCTACACCTTC CSVTHQDPYGYTF TRBJ1-2 - 13 - TRBV29-1
TGTGCCAGCAGCCTTCTTCTAGCGGGAGAGCAGTTCTTC CASSLLLAGEQFF TRBJ2-1 - 13 TRBD2 TRBV3-1/TRBV3-2
TGTGCCAGCAGCTCACGGACTAGCGGCGGGGAGCTGTTTTTT CASSSRTSGGELFF TRBJ2-2 - 14 TRBD2 TRBV14
TGTGCCAGCAGCCGATCGGGACAGGTTATGAACACTGAAGCTTTCTTT CASSRSGQVMNTEAFF TRBJ1-1 - 16 TRBD1 TRBV3-1/TRBV3-2
TGTGCCAGCTCACCAGGAGGGTACGAGCAGTACTTC CASSPGGYEQYF TRBJ2-7 - 12 - TRBV18
TGTGCCAGTAGTATCGAGGTGGCTAGCGGGATATACAATGAGCAGTTCTTC CASSIEVASGIYNEQFF TRBJ2-1 - 17 TRBD2 TRBV19
TGTGCCAGCAGCCCTTGGGCTTTCGCTAGCGAATACAATGAGCAGTTCTTC CASSPWAFASEYNEQFF TRBJ2-1 - 17 - TRBV11-2
TGTGCCAGTAGTCGGGTTCTACTAGGGAATGAGCAGTTCTTC CASSRVLLGNEQFF TRBJ2-1 - 14 - TRBV19
TGCGCCAGCAACCAACCGGGGGGCGGGCAGTACTTC CASNQPGGGQYF TRBJ2-7 - 12 - TRBV4-1
TGTGCCAGCTCACCTCGGGGTTCGGCCCCTTACGAGCAGTACTTC CASSPRGSAPYEQYF TRBJ2-7 - 15 - TRBV18
TGTGCCAGCAGCTCCCCCCCTCTAGCGGGAGTCGCAGATACGCAGTATTTT CASSSPPLAGVADTQYF TRBJ2-3 - 17 TRBD2 TRBV3-1/TRBV3-2
TGCGCCAGCAGCCGACTACAGAGCTCCTACAATGAGCAGTTCTTC CASSRLQSSYNEQFF TRBJ2-1 - 15 - TRBV5-1
TGTGCCAGCAGCGCCCCACCAACCGGGTCTTCACCCCTCCACTTT CASSAPPTGSSPLHF TRBJ1-6 - 15 - TRBV9
TGTGCCAGCAGCTTAGGGCCCCAAGCTAACTATGGCTACACCTTC CASSLGPQANYGYTF TRBJ1-2 - 15 - TRBV7-6
TGTGCCAGCAGTTTATCGACCAGGGGGCGCAGCACAGATACGCAGTATTTT CASSLSTRGRSTDTQYF TRBJ2-3 - 17 TRBD1 TRBV27
TGCAGCGGATCGACTAGCGGCAGCACAGATACGCAGTATTTT CSGSTSGSTDTQYF TRBJ2-3 - 14 TRBD2 TRBV29-1